This TCR beta chain was recovered during a study of naive and memory T cell subsets. An equimolar mix of two oligonucleotides served as the beta constant-region primer for TRBC1 and TRBC2. MiXCR, run by TCRdb on the UMI-ligation and nested PCR reads, gives a single entry per CDR3 protein. This table holds around 160,000 distinct CDR3 sequences, over 15% found once. Material: naive CD4+ T cells from blood. The sequence was obtained from a human donor in good health.

CDR3 residues: CASSLGLLRGTAGNTIYF. The CDR3 nucleotides are TGTGCCAGCAGCTTAGGTCTTTTGCGGGGGACTGCTGGAAACACCATATATTTT. The chain recombines TRBV7-8 with TRBJ1-3; possible D gene TRBD1, 5 bases. V dropped 1 base and J dropped 2 bases, with 18 bases sitting between them. The CDR3 is 18 residues long. Germline loops: CDR1 SGHVS, CDR2 FQNEAQ.